This note documents a single T cell receptor (beta chain) sequence. Its antigen is not identified. Trimming cost V 8 bases and J 1 base; bases outside gene matches: 0. The CDR3 runs 12 residues. Germline V CDR1 and CDR2: LGHDT, YNNKEL (reference sequence). The data derive from a study of response to subunit inactivated influenza vaccine. Each CDR3 protein gets one entry after TCRdb re-called the RT-PCR reads with MiXCR. The profile covers around 250,000 distinct CDR3 sequences, with less than 15% appearing a single time and approximately 7.8% taken by the ten largest. Study outcomes and limitations: The authors suggested that few new T cells are recruited per seasonal influenza vaccination.

The clonotype was recovered from a man aged 45 to 65 who received an inactivated influenza vaccine. Material: non-naive T cells sorted from PBMCs, obtained around two weeks before vaccination. The chain couples TRBV3-1 to TRBJ2-3; TRBD1 matches at 7 bases. Here the CDR3 DNA reads TGTGCCAGCGGACAGGGCACAGATACGCAGTATTTT. It translates to CASGQGTDTQYF.